The 8 T cell receptor beta chains below were found in one sample sequenced in a study of CD8 T cells in ankylosing spondylitis. In TCRdb, the 5' RACE reads were re-called with MiXCR into one record per CDR3 protein. The data hold under 170,000 distinct CDR3 sequences, with under 45% observed a single time. Sequenced sample: synovial fluid, either unsorted or a sorted T cell fraction (not recorded which). The source is a male donor with ankylosing spondylitis.

Turning to this clonotype: A much larger clone lies a single base off, so this may be a read error. V gene TRBV12-3 or TRBV12-4 combines with J gene TRBJ2-2, with unresolved D. The CDR3 has 16 residues. V was shortened by 2 bases and J by 7 bases, with 17 bases between the two germline ends. The CDR3, as DNA: TGTGCCAGCAGTTTAAGGTTGGGGTCACCGGTCGGGGAGCTGTTTTTT. Residues: CASSLRLGSPVGELFF.

This chain uses TRBV5-1 with TRBJ2-7; D might be TRBD2 (5 bases). V was cut by 0 bases and J by 10 bases, with 11 bases left in between. This CDR3 region has 12 residues. Germline assignment: CDR1 SGHRS and CDR2 YFSETQ. This chain's CDR3 is CASSLGSGGQYF. CDR3 in DNA: TGCGCCAGCAGCTTGGGAAGTGGAGGTCAGTACTTC.

This clonotype has a handful of counts. The chain carries TRBV12-3 or TRBV12-4 and TRBJ2-5; 9 bases agree with TRBD2. Losses at the gene ends were 5 bases for V and 5 bases for J; bases not matched to a gene: 9. The CDR3 runs to 15 residues. The CDR3 DNA reads TGTGCCAGCAGTCTCCGGACTAGCGTGGTTGAGACCCAGTACTTC. As protein: CASSLRTSVVETQYF.

This clonotype was seen at least ten times. The chain joins TRBV20-1 to TRBJ2-1; TRBD1 matches at 9 bases. V dropped 0 bases and J dropped 4; count of bases not matched to a gene: 7. CDR1 is DFQATT, CDR2 SNEGSKA, per germline (reference sequence). This CDR3 region has 16 residues. The CDR3 DNA reads as TGCAGTGCTAGAGATTACGGGACAGGGTTATACAATGAGCAGTTCTTC. Encoded protein: CSARDYGTGLYNEQFF.

This clonotype came up once. The chain recombines TRBV27 with TRBJ2-7; the D gene is possibly TRBD2 (5 bases). The CDR3 extends over 15 amino acids. Trimming stripped 5 bases from V and 2 bases from J, with 16 bases between. Germline V gives CDR1 MNHEY, CDR2 SMNVEV (reference sequence). CDR3 region: CASSALRGNPYEQYF. The CDR3 nucleotides are TGTGCCAGCAGTGCCCTCAGAGGGAACCCCTACGAGCAGTACTTC.

This clonotype was counted a single time. The chain combines TRBV5-1 with TRBJ2-7; D possibly corresponds to TRBD1 (6 bases). Germline CDR1 and CDR2: SGHRS and YFSETQ. The CDR3 covers 12 residues. The ends were cut back, 3 bases at V and 9 bases at J, with 13 bases in the middle. This chain's CDR3 is CASSWGHLPQYF. CDR3 in DNA: TGCGCCAGCAGCTGGGGGCACCTTCCGCAGTACTTC.

DNA of the CDR3: TGTGCCAGCAGCGATAGGGGTTACCAAGAGACCCAGTACTTC. Amino acids: CASSDRGYQETQYF. The V and J genes are TRBV7-9 and TRBJ2-5, with D possibly matching TRBD1 (5 bases). The germline gives CDR1 SEHNR, CDR2 FQNEAQ (reference sequence). With 5 bases removed from V and 0 bases from J, the gap between germline ends came to 10 bases. CDR3 length: 14 amino acids.

This clonotype was found once. This sequence joins TRBV7-3 and TRBJ2-3; 9 bases are shared with TRBD2. In germline, CDR1 is SGHTA, CDR2 FQGTGA. CDR3 length: 16 residues. The ends lost 5 bases at V and 4 bases at J; junction bases unmatched: 10. In DNA, the CDR3 is TGTGCCAGCAGCCCGACTAGCGGCCAAAAAGCAGATACGCAGTATTTT. Amino acid sequence: CASSPTSGQKADTQYF.